These T cell receptor beta chains were read from a single sample in a study of blood T cells in healthy people across ages. In TCRdb, the 5' RACE reads were re-called with MiXCR into one record per CDR3 protein. The data contain over 700,000 distinct CDR3 sequences, about 25% of them singletons. The same data also went into a second study, on T cells of mothers and their children.

Specimen: blood. These receptors came from a boy between 10 and 17 years old in good health. Both conserved end residues are part of each CDR3. D genes are given only for firm matches. Clone size is stated in some rows and not others, as once, few, many or a class when expanded.

abundance	d_gene	j_gene	v_gene	CDR3aa	CDR3nt
few	.	TRBJ2-1	TRBV15	CATSPHKTTGNEQFF	TGTGCCACCAGCCCACACAAAACCACGGGGAATGAGCAGTTCTTC
.	TRBD1	TRBJ2-5	TRBV29-1	CSVDDRVQETQYF	TGCAGCGTTGACGACAGGGTCCAAGAGACCCAGTACTTC
.	.	TRBJ2-7	TRBV7-2	CASSPPGRLYEQYF	TGTGCCAGCAGCCCTCCAGGGCGGCTCTACGAGCAGTACTTC
.	.	TRBJ2-7	TRBV7-8	CASSPGLKGEQYF	TGTGCCAGCAGCCCCGGACTAAAAGGGGAGCAGTACTTC
few	.	TRBJ2-7	TRBV5-5	CASSAWDISSYEQYF	TGTGCCAGCAGCGCCTGGGACATTAGCTCCTACGAGCAGTACTTC
.	.	TRBJ2-3	TRBV18	CASSSSSPSSSLTDTQYF	TGTGCCAGCTCATCCTCCTCCCCTTCTTCTTCGCTCACAGATACGCAGTATTTT
.	TRBD1	TRBJ2-1	TRBV29-1	CSVTTGAGEQFF	TGCAGCGTCACAACAGGGGCCGGTGAGCAGTTCTTC
.	.	TRBJ2-3	TRBV20-1	CSAPGAPDTQYF	TGCAGTGCCCCTGGAGCTCCAGATACGCAGTATTTT
.	TRBD2	TRBJ2-3	TRBV10-3	CAISTSSGGPTDTQYF	TGTGCCATCAGCACTTCTAGCGGGGGGCCCACAGATACGCAGTATTTT
few	.	TRBJ1-3	TRBV7-9	CASSSPGLEGNTIYF	TGTGCCAGCAGCTCCCCGGGGCTTGAGGGAAACACCATATATTTT
few	.	TRBJ2-1	TRBV24-1	CATQGFYNEQFF	TGTGCCACACAGGGTTTCTACAATGAGCAGTTCTTC
few	.	TRBJ1-1	TRBV14	CASSRQLDKNTEAFF	TGTGCCAGCAGCAGACAACTGGACAAAAACACTGAAGCTTTCTTT
.	TRBD1	TRBJ1-6	TRBV12-3/TRBV12-4	CASSLARTGTSPLHF	TGTGCCAGCAGTTTAGCGAGGACAGGGACTTCACCCCTCCACTTT
.	.	TRBJ2-7	TRBV6-2/TRBV6-3	CASSWEAPSYEQYF	TGTGCCAGCAGTTGGGAGGCCCCCTCCTACGAGCAGTACTTC
.	.	TRBJ2-7	TRBV7-9	CASSFKGGSSYEQYF	TGTGCCAGCAGCTTTAAAGGGGGAAGCTCCTACGAGCAGTACTTC
.	.	TRBJ1-1	TRBV5-6	CASRSGGSYTEAFF	TGTGCCAGCAGATCGGGGGGGAGTTACACTGAAGCTTTCTTT
many	TRBD1	TRBJ2-7	TRBV27	CASSSVGTGGGEQYF	TGTGCCAGCAGTTCGGTCGGGACAGGGGGTGGGGAGCAGTACTTC
.	.	TRBJ2-5	TRBV7-2	CASSFGPNEETQYF	TGTGCCAGCAGCTTTGGGCCGAACGAAGAGACCCAGTACTTC
few	.	TRBJ2-7	TRBV12-3/TRBV12-4	CASRSGSNGEQYF	TGTGCCAGCAGGAGTGGGTCGAATGGCGAGCAGTACTTC
.	TRBD1	TRBJ1-2	TRBV20-1	CSALRDRGRGYTF	TGCAGTGCTCTCCGGGACAGGGGCAGGGGCTACACCTTC
few	TRBD2	TRBJ2-1	TRBV10-3	CAISETSGSNEQFF	TGTGCCATCAGTGAAACTAGCGGGAGTAATGAGCAGTTCTTC
.	.	TRBJ1-6	TRBV5-1	CASKEFQGSDSPLHF	TGCGCCAGCAAGGAGTTCCAGGGTTCGGATTCACCCCTCCACTTT
few	TRBD1	TRBJ2-1	TRBV4-1	CASSQPTGKGNEQFF	TGCGCCAGCAGCCAACCGACAGGGAAAGGCAATGAGCAGTTCTTC
.	.	TRBJ2-2	TRBV29-1	CSVEDALLDGELFF	TGCAGCGTTGAAGATGCCCTACTAGACGGGGAGCTGTTTTTT
.	.	TRBJ2-1	TRBV2	CASVGAGSYNEQFF	TGTGCCAGTGTGGGGGCGGGGTCCTACAATGAGCAGTTCTTC
few	TRBD2	TRBJ2-7	TRBV4-2	CASSQVIAGGPREQYF	TGTGCCAGCAGCCAAGTAATAGCGGGAGGGCCTCGCGAGCAGTACTTC
few	.	TRBJ1-4	TRBV29-1	CSVERLGGKLFF	TGCAGCGTTGAACGTCTAGGGGGAAAACTGTTTTTT
few	.	TRBJ2-7	TRBV2	CASSEGRTDPYEQYF	TGTGCCAGCAGTGAAGGACGAACTGACCCCTACGAGCAGTACTTC
few	TRBD1	TRBJ1-2	TRBV20-1	CSASDLGDRGPTMSGYTF	TGCAGTGCTAGCGACCTAGGGGACAGGGGGCCGACTATGAGTGGCTACACCTTC
.	TRBD2	TRBJ2-7	TRBV7-2	CASSLATSEYEQYF	TGTGCCAGCAGCTTAGCCACTAGCGAATACGAGCAGTACTTC
.	.	TRBJ1-1	TRBV4-1	CASSQAEGQMNTEAFF	TGCGCCAGCAGCCAAGCGGAAGGACAGATGAACACTGAAGCTTTCTTT
few	.	TRBJ1-2	TRBV3-1	CASSQFLGIDGYTF	TGTGCCAGCAGCCAATTCTTGGGGATAGACGGCTACACCTTC
few	.	TRBJ2-7	TRBV5-4	CASSFGGTEQYF	TGTGCCAGCAGCTTTGGAGGGACGGAACAGTACTTC
many	.	TRBJ2-5	TRBV11-2	CASAPTISYEETQYF	TGTGCCAGCGCACCGACTATATCCTACGAAGAGACCCAGTACTTC
.	TRBD2	TRBJ2-2	TRBV7-2	CASMHIGLAGVGGELFF	TGTGCCAGCATGCACATCGGACTAGCGGGAGTAGGCGGGGAGCTGTTTTTT
once	TRBD1	TRBJ1-5	TRBV7-2	CASSIRRDSSNQPQHF	TGTGCCAGCAGCATCCGCCGGGACAGTAGCAATCAGCCCCAGCATTTT
.	TRBD2	TRBJ2-3	TRBV7-9	CASSKGSSGRLSTDTQYF	TGTGCCAGCAGCAAGGGGTCTAGCGGGAGGTTGAGCACAGATACGCAGTATTTT
.	TRBD2	TRBJ2-1	TRBV29-1	CSVDDPSGISYNEQFF	TGCAGCGTTGACGATCCCAGCGGGATCTCCTACAATGAGCAGTTCTTC
.	.	TRBJ2-1	TRBV6-4	CASSDSSSGPGNEQFF	TGTGCCAGCAGTGACTCGAGCTCCGGACCCGGCAATGAGCAGTTCTTC
.	.	TRBJ2-7	TRBV7-9	CASSLGVSFGYEQYF	TGTGCCAGCAGCTTGGGGGTCTCCTTTGGGTACGAGCAGTACTTC
.	.	TRBJ2-2	TRBV5-1	CASEGGAGAGELFF	TGCGCCAGCGAAGGAGGGGCCGGCGCCGGGGAGCTGTTTTTT
few	.	TRBJ2-5	TRBV6-1	CASSEVNTRGETQYF	TGTGCCAGCAGTGAAGTGAACACTAGGGGCGAGACCCAGTACTTC
few	.	TRBJ2-2	TRBV6-1	CAKRGDGTGELFF	TGCGCCAAAAGGGGGGATGGTACCGGGGAGCTGTTTTTT
.	.	TRBJ2-5	TRBV7-2	CASSPQGSGVETQYF	TGTGCCAGCAGTCCCCAAGGGTCTGGGGTAGAGACCCAGTACTTC
.	.	TRBJ2-7	TRBV4-2	CASSQETALYSYEQYF	TGTGCCAGCAGCCAAGAGACAGCGCTTTACTCCTACGAGCAGTACTTC
.	.	TRBJ2-1	TRBV7-9	CASSSPGLQPYNEQFF	TGTGCCAGCAGCTCCCCGGGGCTACAACCCTACAATGAGCAGTTCTTC
.	.	TRBJ2-1	TRBV7-2	CASSLGGGFSYNEQFF	TGTGCCAGCAGCTTAGGTGGGGGGTTCTCCTACAATGAGCAGTTCTTC
few	TRBD1	TRBJ2-7	TRBV7-2	CASSQDRAASYEQYF	TGTGCCAGCAGCCAGGACAGGGCCGCCTCCTACGAGCAGTACTTC
few	TRBD2	TRBJ2-7	TRBV28	CASSASSSGAYEQYF	TGTGCCAGCAGTGCATCCTCTAGCGGCGCCTACGAGCAGTACTTC
few	.	TRBJ2-6	TRBV27	CASREAGANVLTF	TGTGCCAGCAGGGAGGCTGGGGCCAACGTCCTGACTTTC
.	.	TRBJ1-5	TRBV19	CASSEDLPHQPQHF	TGTGCCAGTAGTGAGGACCTACCACATCAGCCCCAGCATTTT
.	TRBD1	TRBJ2-7	TRBV10-3	CAAGQGGSYEQYF	TGTGCCGCCGGACAGGGGGGCTCCTACGAGCAGTACTTC